This T cell receptor beta chain was profiled in a study of blood T cell repertoires in COVID-19. The length of the CDR3 is 12 residues. The germline gives CDR1 MNHEY, CDR2 SVGAGI. V was trimmed by 4 bases and J by 8 bases, leaving 9 bases between them. TCRdb keeps only in-frame clones here, not all; method: immunoSEQ multiplex PCR. The table records 35,000 to 50,000 clones, over 80% of them present only once. This receptor was obtained from a woman aged 40-49 years with acute or convalescent COVID-19. The sequenced sample was peripheral blood. The V gene is TRBV6-5, the J gene TRBJ2-1, with TRBD1 as a possible D gene (6 bases). CDR3 bases: TGTGCCAGCAGTTTCCAGGGGTATGAGCAGTTCTTC. Residues: CASSFQGYEQFF.